This is a list of T cell receptor beta chains from one sample in a study of OX40 agonist ivuxolimab in advanced cancers. The assay was immunoSEQ multiplex PCR, and TCRdb's table has in-frame clones only and misses some. The repertoire holds just over 35,000 clones, with 84% as singletons. Material: CD4+ or CD8+ T cells sorted from blood, obtained in a trial of the OX40 agonist ivuxolimab. The receptors here all came from an adult with an advanced solid tumor such as melanoma, head and neck, liver or kidney cancer. CDR3s include the opening cysteine and the closing phenylalanine or tryptophan. A D gene is named only where the DNA matches it firmly.

v_gene: TRBV6-1; j_gene: TRBJ2-7; d_gene: TRBD1; CDR3aa: CASYQGVGFEQYF
v_gene: TRBV27; j_gene: TRBJ2-1; d_gene: TRBD1; CDR3aa: CASSADRGNEQFF
v_gene: TRBV29-1; j_gene: TRBJ2-5; d_gene: NA; CDR3aa: CSVEVGEEETQYF
v_gene: TRBV4-1; j_gene: TRBJ2-7; d_gene: NA; CDR3aa: CASSQGGGMSYEQYF
v_gene: TRBV27; j_gene: TRBJ2-7; d_gene: TRBD2; CDR3aa: CASSLGGRVEQYF
v_gene: TRBV29-1; j_gene: TRBJ2-7; d_gene: TRBD1; CDR3aa: CSVEVVGQGAYEQYF
v_gene: TRBV10-2; j_gene: TRBJ2-1; d_gene: TRBD1; CDR3aa: CASQSPGTGISNEQFF
v_gene: TRBV2; j_gene: TRBJ2-3; d_gene: TRBD2; CDR3aa: CASSVPSGGWMSTDTQYF
v_gene: TRBV25-1; j_gene: TRBJ2-1; d_gene: NA; CDR3aa: CASSEGPDSPDYNEQFF
v_gene: TRBV28; j_gene: TRBJ1-2; d_gene: NA; CDR3aa: CASSFWTDTTAGGYTF
v_gene: TRBV6-6; j_gene: TRBJ2-2; d_gene: NA; CDR3aa: CASSYSIVTGELFF
v_gene: TRBV29-1; j_gene: TRBJ2-1; d_gene: NA; CDR3aa: CSVEASLTGEQFF
v_gene: TRBV27; j_gene: TRBJ2-1; d_gene: NA; CDR3aa: CASSFPQGAYNEQFF
v_gene: TRBV4-3; j_gene: TRBJ1-2; d_gene: TRBD1; CDR3aa: CASSQGLQGGLYGYTF
v_gene: TRBV11-3; j_gene: TRBJ2-5; d_gene: TRBD2; CDR3aa: CASSFGGRVAETQYF
v_gene: TRBV7-6; j_gene: TRBJ2-7; d_gene: NA; CDR3aa: CASSPAGTLSYEQYF
v_gene: TRBV27; j_gene: TRBJ2-1; d_gene: NA; CDR3aa: CASSLSGTLNEQFF
v_gene: TRBV4-1; j_gene: TRBJ1-1; d_gene: NA; CDR3aa: CASSQDRDGAEPRAFF
v_gene: TRBV6-1; j_gene: TRBJ2-1; d_gene: TRBD1; CDR3aa: CASSLQGIGNNEQFF
v_gene: TRBV7-8; j_gene: TRBJ2-3; d_gene: TRBD2; CDR3aa: CASSLRSGGVDTQYF
v_gene: TRBV27; j_gene: TRBJ2-3; d_gene: NA; CDR3aa: CASSLMGRPSTDTQYF
v_gene: TRBV7-2; j_gene: TRBJ2-1; d_gene: TRBD2; CDR3aa: CASSPGGGGYNEQFF
v_gene: TRBV2; j_gene: TRBJ2-7; d_gene: NA; CDR3aa: CASSERGYEQCF
v_gene: TRBV7-8; j_gene: TRBJ2-5; d_gene: NA; CDR3aa: CASSLWGSRETQYF
v_gene: TRBV28; j_gene: TRBJ1-5; d_gene: NA; CDR3aa: CASRPDNQPQHF